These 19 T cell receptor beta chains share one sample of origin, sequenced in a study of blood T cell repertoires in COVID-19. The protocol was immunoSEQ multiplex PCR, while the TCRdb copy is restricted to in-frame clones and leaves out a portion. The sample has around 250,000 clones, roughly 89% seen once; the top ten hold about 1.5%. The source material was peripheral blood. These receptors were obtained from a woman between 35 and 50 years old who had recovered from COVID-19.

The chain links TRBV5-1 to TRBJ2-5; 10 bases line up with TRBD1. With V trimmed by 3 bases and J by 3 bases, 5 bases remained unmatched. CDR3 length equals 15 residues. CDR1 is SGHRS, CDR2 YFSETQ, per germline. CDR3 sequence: CASSSTGTGEETQYF. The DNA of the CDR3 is TGCGCCAGCAGCTCGACCGGGACAGGGGAAGAGACCCAGTACTTC.

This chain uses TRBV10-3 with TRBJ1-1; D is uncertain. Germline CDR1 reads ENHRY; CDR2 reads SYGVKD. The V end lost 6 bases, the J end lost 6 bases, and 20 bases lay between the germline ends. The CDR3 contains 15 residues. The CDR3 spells CAIRDYQVTDAEAFF. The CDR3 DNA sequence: TGTGCCATCAGGGACTACCAGGTTACAGACGCTGAAGCTTTCTTT.

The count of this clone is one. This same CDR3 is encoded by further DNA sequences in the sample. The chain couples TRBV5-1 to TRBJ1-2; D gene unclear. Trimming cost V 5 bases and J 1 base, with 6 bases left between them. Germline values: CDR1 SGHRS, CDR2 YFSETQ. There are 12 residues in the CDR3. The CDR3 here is CASRPSNYGYTF. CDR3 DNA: TGCGCCAGCAGACCGAGTAACTATGGCTACACCTTC.

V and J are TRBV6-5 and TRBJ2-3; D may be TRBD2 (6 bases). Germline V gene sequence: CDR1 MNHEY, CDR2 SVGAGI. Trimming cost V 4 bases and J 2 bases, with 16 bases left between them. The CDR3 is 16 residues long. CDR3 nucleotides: TGTGCCAGCAGTTCGCGATCCGGGACTGACACAGATACGCAGTATTTT. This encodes CASSSRSGTDTDTQYF.

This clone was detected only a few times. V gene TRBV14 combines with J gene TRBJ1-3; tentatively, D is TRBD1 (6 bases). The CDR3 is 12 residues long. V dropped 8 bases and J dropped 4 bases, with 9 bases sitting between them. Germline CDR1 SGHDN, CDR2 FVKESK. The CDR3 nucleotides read TGTGCCAGCGGCAGGGGAGGAAACACCATATATTTT. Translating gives CASGRGGNTIYF.

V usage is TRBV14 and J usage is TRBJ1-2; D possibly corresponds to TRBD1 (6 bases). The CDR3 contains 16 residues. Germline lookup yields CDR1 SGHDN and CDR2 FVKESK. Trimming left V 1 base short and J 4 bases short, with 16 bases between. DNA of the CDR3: TGTGCCAGCAGCCAAGCCAGAACCAGGGGTCTCTATGGCTACACCTTC. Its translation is CASSQARTRGLYGYTF.

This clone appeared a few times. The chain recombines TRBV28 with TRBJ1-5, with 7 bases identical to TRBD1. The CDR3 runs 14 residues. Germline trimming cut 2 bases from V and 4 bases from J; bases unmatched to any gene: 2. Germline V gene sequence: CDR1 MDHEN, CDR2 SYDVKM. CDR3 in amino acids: CASSLQGENQPQHF. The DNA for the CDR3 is TGTGCCAGCAGTTTACAGGGGGAGAATCAGCCCCAGCATTTT.

CDR3 sequence: CASSPPLTDLNEKLFF. CDR3 DNA: TGTGCCAGCTCACCACCGTTGACAGATCTAAATGAAAAACTGTTTTTT. The chain joins TRBV18 to TRBJ1-4; D perhaps matches TRBD1 (5 bases). With 0 bases removed from V and 5 bases from J, the gap between germline ends came to 13 bases. Germline lookup yields CDR1 KGHSH and CDR2 LQKENI. The CDR3 length is 16 residues. The full variable domain, in which reference TRBV18 and TRBJ1-4 provide the parts outside the CDR3, is NAGVMQNPRHLVRRRGQEARLRCSPMKGHSHVYWYRQLPEEGLKFMVYLQKENIIDESGMPKERFSAEFPKEGPSILRIQQVVRGDSAAYFCASSPPLTDLNEKLFFGSGTQLSVL.

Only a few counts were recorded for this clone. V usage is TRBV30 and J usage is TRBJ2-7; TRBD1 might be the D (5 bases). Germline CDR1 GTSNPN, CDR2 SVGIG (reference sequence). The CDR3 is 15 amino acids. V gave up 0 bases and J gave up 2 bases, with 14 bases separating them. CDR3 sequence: CAWSVLGRAAYEQYF. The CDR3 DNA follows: TGTGCCTGGAGTGTATTGGGCAGGGCCGCCTACGAGCAGTACTTC.

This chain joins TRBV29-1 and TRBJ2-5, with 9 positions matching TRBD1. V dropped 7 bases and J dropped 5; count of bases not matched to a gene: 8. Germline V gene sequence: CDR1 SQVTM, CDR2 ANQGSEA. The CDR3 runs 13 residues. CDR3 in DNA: TGCAGCGCAAGGGACAGGGTGGGCGAGACCCAGTACTTC. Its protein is CSARDRVGETQYF.

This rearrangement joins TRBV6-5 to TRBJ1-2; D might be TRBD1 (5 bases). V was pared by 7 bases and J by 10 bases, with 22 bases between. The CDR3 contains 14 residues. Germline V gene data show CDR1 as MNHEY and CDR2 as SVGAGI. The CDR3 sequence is CASNPVPGWGLYTF. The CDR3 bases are TGTGCCAGCAACCCGGTCCCCGGGTGGGGACTCTACACCTTC.

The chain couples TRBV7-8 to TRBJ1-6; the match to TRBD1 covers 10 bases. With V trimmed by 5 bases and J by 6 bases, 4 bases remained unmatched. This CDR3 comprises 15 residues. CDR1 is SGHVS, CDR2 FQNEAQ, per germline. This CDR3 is CASSGGQGSNSPLHF. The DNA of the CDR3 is TGTGCCAGCAGCGGGGGACAGGGGAGTAATTCACCCCTCCACTTT.

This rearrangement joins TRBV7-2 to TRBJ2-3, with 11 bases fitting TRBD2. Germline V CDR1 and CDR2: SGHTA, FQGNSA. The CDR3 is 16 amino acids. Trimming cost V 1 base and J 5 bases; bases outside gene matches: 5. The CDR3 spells CASSLVPSGGIDTQYF. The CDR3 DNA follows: TGTGCCAGCAGCTTAGTGCCTAGCGGGGGGATAGATACGCAGTATTTT.

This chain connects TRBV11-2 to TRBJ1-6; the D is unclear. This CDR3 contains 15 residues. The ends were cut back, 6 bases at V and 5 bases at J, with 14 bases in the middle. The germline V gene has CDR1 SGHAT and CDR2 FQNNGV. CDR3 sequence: CASSFNAGDNSPLHF. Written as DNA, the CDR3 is TGTGCCAGCAGTTTTAACGCCGGGGATAATTCACCCCTCCACTTT. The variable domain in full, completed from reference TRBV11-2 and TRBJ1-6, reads EAGVAQSPRYKIIEKRQSVAFWCNPISGHATLYWYQQILGQGPKLLIQFQNNGVVDDSQLPKDRFSAERLKGVDSTLKIQPAKLEDSAVYLCASSFNAGDNSPLHFGNGTRLTVT.

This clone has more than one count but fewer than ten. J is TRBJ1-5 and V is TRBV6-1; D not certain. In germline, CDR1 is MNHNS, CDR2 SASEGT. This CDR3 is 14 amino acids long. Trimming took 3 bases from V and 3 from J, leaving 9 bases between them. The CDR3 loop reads CASSDAGYNQPQHF. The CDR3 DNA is TGTGCCAGCAGTGACGCGGGCTACAATCAGCCCCAGCATTTT.

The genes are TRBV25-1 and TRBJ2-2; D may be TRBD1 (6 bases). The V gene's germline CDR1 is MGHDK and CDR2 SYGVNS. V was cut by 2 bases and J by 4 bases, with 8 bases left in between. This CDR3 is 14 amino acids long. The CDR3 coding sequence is TGTGCCAGCAGTGAAGGACAGACCACCGGGGAGCTGTTTTTT. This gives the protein CASSEGQTTGELFF.

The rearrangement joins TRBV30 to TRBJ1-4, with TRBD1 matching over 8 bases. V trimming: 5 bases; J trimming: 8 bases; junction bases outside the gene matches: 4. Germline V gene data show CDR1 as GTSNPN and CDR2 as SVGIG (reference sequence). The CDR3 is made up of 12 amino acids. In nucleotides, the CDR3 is TGTGCCTGGGCGAGACAGGGGGAAAAACTGTTTTTT. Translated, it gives CAWARQGEKLFF.

The CDR3 sequence: CASSLVRQGATTGELFF. Written as DNA, the CDR3 is TGTGCCAGCAGCTTAGTTCGGCAGGGGGCGACCACCGGGGAGCTGTTTTTT. The V call is TRBV11-2, the J call TRBJ2-2; 8 nucleotides agree with TRBD1. Germline CDR1 SGHAT, CDR2 FQNNGV. This CDR3 has 17 residues. Trimming took 1 base from V and 4 from J; bases not matched to a gene: 8.

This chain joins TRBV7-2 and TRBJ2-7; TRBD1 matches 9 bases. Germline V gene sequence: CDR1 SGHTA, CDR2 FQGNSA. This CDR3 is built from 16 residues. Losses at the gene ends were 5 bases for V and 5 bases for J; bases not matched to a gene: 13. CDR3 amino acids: CASSPYGTGFENEQYF. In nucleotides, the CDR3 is TGTGCCAGCAGCCCTTATGGGACAGGGTTTGAAAACGAGCAGTACTTC.